The clone carrying this T cell receptor beta chain was picked up many times. The antigen is not known. This sample is part of a study of T cells after yellow fever vaccination. Background on the study: SMART-Seq v4 Ultra Low Input served to prepare low-cell-number fractions. General study findings and limits: It was a weaker secondary response, yet one that peaked faster, at day 5 versus 15. Abundant contaminating clonotypes from the bulk population could appear in FACS-sorted repertoires.

Synthesis of TCR cDNA relied on 5'RACE template switching, which attached a universal primer site and UMIs. TCRdb used MiXCR to reprocess the 5' RACE reads, holding one entry per CDR3 protein. This sample has about 220,000 distinct CDR3 sequences; 2.5% to 3.5% occur once, and the top ten carry 3.2%. The CDR3 runs 12 residues. Per germline, CDR1 DFQATT and CDR2 SNEGSKA (reference sequence). The ends were cut back, 2 bases at V and 6 bases at J, with 8 bases in the middle. The TCR sequence derives from a man younger than 35 who received the YFV17D yellow fever vaccine. The sequences come from CD4+ T cells sorted from PBMCs, collected 10 days after the yellow fever booster vaccination. This chain connects TRBV20-1 to TRBJ1-5; D is unclear. The CDR3 DNA reads as TGCAGTGCTAGACCGGGAGGTCAGCCCCAGCATTTT. It encodes CSARPGGQPQHF.